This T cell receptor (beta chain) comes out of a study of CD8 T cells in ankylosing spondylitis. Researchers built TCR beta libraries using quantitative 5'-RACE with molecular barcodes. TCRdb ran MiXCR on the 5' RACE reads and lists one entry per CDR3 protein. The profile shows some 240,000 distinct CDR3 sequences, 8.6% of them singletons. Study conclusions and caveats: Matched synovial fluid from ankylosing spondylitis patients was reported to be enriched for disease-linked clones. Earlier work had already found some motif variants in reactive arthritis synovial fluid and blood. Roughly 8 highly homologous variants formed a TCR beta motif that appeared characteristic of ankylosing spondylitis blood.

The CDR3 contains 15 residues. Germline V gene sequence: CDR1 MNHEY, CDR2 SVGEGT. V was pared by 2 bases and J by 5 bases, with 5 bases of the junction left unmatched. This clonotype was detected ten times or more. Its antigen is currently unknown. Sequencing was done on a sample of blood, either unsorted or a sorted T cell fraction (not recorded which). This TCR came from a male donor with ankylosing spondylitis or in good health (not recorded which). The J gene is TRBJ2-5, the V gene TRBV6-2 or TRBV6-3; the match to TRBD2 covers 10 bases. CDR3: CASSYGLAGAETQYF. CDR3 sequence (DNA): TGTGCCAGCAGTTACGGTCTAGCGGGAGCGGAGACCCAGTACTTC.